The clone carrying this T cell receptor beta chain was counted a single time. This entry is derived from a study of CD8 T cells in Susac syndrome. With random hexamers, reverse transcription was performed on about 0.5 to 1 ug of RNA. TCRdb independently ran MiXCR on the immunoSEQ multiplex PCR reads; one entry per CDR3 protein. The top ten clones hold over 0.1% of a sample with 100,000 to 150,000 distinct CDR3 sequences, around 94% of them seen once. This CDR3 is 10 amino acids long. Germline loops: CDR1 MGHDK, CDR2 SYGVNS. Trimming removed 6 bases at V and 2 bases at J, with 1 base between. In contrast to the negatively isolated CD8+ and CD4+ T cells, TEMRA cells were FACS-enriched.

The specimen was CD4+ T cells from PBMCs. The rearrangement joins TRBV25-1 to TRBJ1-2; D is ambiguous. This receptor was identified in a human donor with multiple sclerosis. The CDR3 spells CASSNYGYTF. The CDR3 bases are TGTGCCAGCAGCAACTATGGCTACACCTTC.